One sample yielded the 18 T cell receptor beta chains listed below, sequenced in a study of blood T cell repertoires in COVID-19. Clones were read by immunoSEQ multiplex PCR, and TCRdb kept only the in-frame ones, dropping some. The sample carries approximately 220,000 clones, roughly 84% recorded once. The source material was peripheral blood. All receptors derive from a woman aged 55-70 years with acute or convalescent COVID-19.

The rearrangement joins TRBV6-6 to TRBJ2-7; 8 bases line up with TRBD2. Germline CDR1 and CDR2: MNHNY and SVGAGI (reference sequence). The CDR3 runs to 15 residues. Trimming removed 0 bases from V and 4 bases from J; junction bases left unmatched: 5. CDR3 sequence reads: CASSYSSGGPYEQYF. The CDR3 DNA follows: TGTGCCAGCAGTTACTCGAGCGGGGGACCATACGAGCAGTACTTC.

J is TRBJ2-2 and V is TRBV28, with 9 positions matching TRBD2. Germline lookup yields CDR1 MDHEN and CDR2 SYDVKM. The junction had 5 bases not matched to a gene; V was cut back by 3 bases and J by 6 bases. The CDR3 covers 15 residues. The CDR3 region has the DNA TGTGCCAGCAGTTTGGGGACTAGCAGCGCCGGGGAGCTGTTTTTT. Amino acid sequence: CASSLGTSSAGELFF.

This clone has only a few counts. The rearrangement uses TRBV5-5 and TRBJ1-3, with a possible D match to TRBD1 (5 bases). V shed 1 base and J shed 2 bases, with 10 bases lying between them. This CDR3 spans 15 amino acids. The germline CDR1 and CDR2 sequences are SGHKS and YYEKEE (reference sequence). DNA for the CDR3: TGTGCCAGCAGCTTGACAGGTATCCCTGGAAACACCATATATTTT. Translated, it gives CASSLTGIPGNTIYF.

This rearrangement joins TRBV6-5 to TRBJ1-1; 12 nucleotides align to TRBD1. V lost 1 base and J lost 11; bases outside the gene matches: 8. In germline, CDR1 is MNHEY, CDR2 SVGAGI. This CDR3 spans 15 amino acids. The CDR3 here is CASSYWGTGGIYAFF. CDR3 sequence (DNA): TGTGCCAGCAGTTACTGGGGGACAGGGGGCATCTATGCTTTCTTT.

This chain uses TRBV15 with TRBJ1-1, with TRBD1 matching over 8 bases. V shed 3 bases, J shed 3 bases, and the junction held 3 bases outside the gene matches. The germline gives CDR1 LNHNV, CDR2 YYDKDF (reference sequence). The CDR3 is made up of 14 amino acids. The CDR3 loop reads CATSRDRDHTEAFF. The CDR3 nucleotides read TGTGCCACCAGCAGGGACAGGGATCACACTGAAGCTTTCTTT.

V gene TRBV10-3 combines with J gene TRBJ1-3, with unresolved D. The length of the CDR3 is 15 residues. V was pared by 6 bases and J by 0 bases, with 12 bases between. Germline values: CDR1 ENHRY, CDR2 SYGVKD. The CDR3: CAISRGVGSGNTIYF. CDR3 nucleotide sequence: TGTGCCATCAGCCGCGGGGTAGGCTCTGGAAACACCATATATTTT.

This clone was observed a single time. This sequence joins TRBV7-2 and TRBJ1-5, with 7 nucleotides matching TRBD1. The CDR3 runs 12 residues. V dropped 6 bases and J dropped 4; count of bases not matched to a gene: 0. Germline V gene lookup returns CDR1 SGHTA and CDR2 FQGNSA. CDR3 sequence: CASRTGNQPQHF. The DNA for the CDR3 is TGTGCCAGCAGGACAGGGAATCAGCCCCAGCATTTT.

V is TRBV4-1 and J is TRBJ2-5, with D maybe TRBD2 (7 bases). The CDR3 consists of 16 residues. Trimming left V 4 bases short and J 1 base short, with 16 bases between. Germline V gene lookup returns CDR1 MGHRA and CDR2 YSYEKL. In nucleotides, the CDR3 is TGCGCCAGCAGCCCCACTAGGGGGGGGACCCAAGAGACCCAGTACTTC. Translated: CASSPTRGGTQETQYF.

J is TRBJ2-4 and V is TRBV7-9, with D maybe TRBD1 (6 bases). CDR1 is SEHNR, CDR2 FQNEAQ, per germline (reference sequence). Deletions cut 4 bases from V and 0 bases from J, with 13 bases between. The length of the CDR3 is 16 residues. CDR3 in amino acids: CASSSTLQGAKNIQYF. The CDR3 coding sequence is TGTGCCAGCAGCTCAACACTACAGGGAGCCAAAAACATTCAGTACTTC.

On this clone itself: The sample carries other DNA sequences with the same CDR3. The gene calls are TRBV5-1 and TRBJ2-3; 7 bases line up with TRBD1. With V trimmed by 0 bases and J by 1 base, 2 bases remained unmatched. CDR1 and CDR2 (germline): SGHRS, YFSETQ. The CDR3 has 15 amino acids. CDR3 DNA: TGCGCCAGCAGCTTGGAAGGACAGGGCACAGATACGCAGTATTTT. Its translation: CASSLEGQGTDTQYF.

V is TRBV6-5 and J is TRBJ1-6; possibly TRBD1 for D (6 bases). The CDR3 extends over 16 amino acids. V lost 1 base, J lost 5 bases, and 12 bases lay in between. The germline V gene encodes CDR1 MNHEY and CDR2 SVGAGI. The chain's CDR3 is CASSYYRVFDNSPLHF. CDR3 DNA: TGTGCCAGCAGTTACTACAGGGTGTTTGATAATTCACCCCTCCACTTT.

The table lists this clone with a few counts. The chain recombines TRBV12-3 or TRBV12-4 with TRBJ1-2; D is possibly TRBD1 (5 bases). V lost 7 bases to trimming and J lost 7 bases, with 16 bases between them. The CDR3 extends over 13 amino acids. CDR3: CASTHGHFSGYTF. The CDR3 nucleotides read TGTGCCAGCACCCACGGACATTTTAGTGGCTACACCTTC.

This rearrangement joins TRBV12-5 to TRBJ1-1; D is unresolved. The CDR3 contains 16 residues. Germline values: CDR1 LGHNT, CDR2 FRNRAP. Trimming stripped 6 bases from V and 0 bases from J, with 17 bases between. CDR3 coding DNA: TGTGCTAGTGGCTCCCCCTTCGGTGGTTTGAACACTGAAGCTTTCTTT. This encodes CASGSPFGGLNTEAFF.

The chain carries TRBV28 and TRBJ1-3; D is possibly TRBD1 (5 bases). Germline V gene data show CDR1 as MDHEN and CDR2 as SYDVKM. This CDR3 contains 16 residues. V lost 2 bases to trimming and J lost 3 bases, with 14 bases between them. The CDR3 bases are TGTGCCAGCAGTTTAGGGGCCCTTAACGGTGGAAACACCATATATTTT. Translated: CASSLGALNGGNTIYF.

This chain joins TRBV7-2 and TRBJ2-3, with D maybe TRBD2 (7 bases). The CDR3 length is 14 residues. CDR1 and CDR2 from the germline V gene are SGHTA and FQGNSA. The ends were cut back, 3 bases at V and 2 bases at J, with 9 bases in the middle. The CDR3 here is CASSFGGHTDTQYF. CDR3 nucleotide sequence: TGTGCCAGCAGCTTCGGGGGGCACACAGATACGCAGTATTTT.

The gene calls are TRBV5-1 and TRBJ1-1; the D gene is possibly TRBD1 (5 bases). The CDR3 contains 14 residues. CDR1 is SGHRS, CDR2 YFSETQ, per germline. V gave up 6 bases and J gave up 4 bases, with 16 bases separating them. The CDR3 DNA follows: TGCGCCAGCAATTCGGGGGGATCTTCCACTGAAGCTTTCTTT. It codes for CASNSGGSSTEAFF.

This rearrangement joins TRBV5-6 to TRBJ1-3; D possibly corresponds to TRBD1 (5 bases). The CDR3 spans 16 residues. Germline V gene sequence: CDR1 SGHDT, CDR2 YYEEEE. The germline V and J ends were trimmed by 3 bases and 2 bases, with 15 bases remaining between them. In DNA, the CDR3 is TGTGCCAGCAGCTCGTCGTACTACAGGACTGGAAACACCATATATTTT. As protein: CASSSSYYRTGNTIYF. Based on the CDR3 plus reference TRBV5-6 and TRBJ1-3, the full variable domain is DAGVTQSPTHLIKTRGQQVTLRCSPKSGHDTVSWYQQALGQGPQFIFQYYEEEERQRGNFPDRFSGHQFPNYSSELNVNALLLGDSALYLCASSSSYYRTGNTIYFGEGSWLTVV.

J is TRBJ1-1 and V is TRBV7-8; 9 positions agree with TRBD1. Germline lookup yields CDR1 SGHVS and CDR2 FQNEAQ. This CDR3 has 15 amino acids. With V trimmed by 4 bases and J by 1 base, 4 bases remained unmatched. CDR3 in amino acids: CASSSTGGTNTEAFF. CDR3 nucleotide sequence: TGTGCCAGCAGCTCAACAGGGGGCACGAACACTGAAGCTTTCTTT.